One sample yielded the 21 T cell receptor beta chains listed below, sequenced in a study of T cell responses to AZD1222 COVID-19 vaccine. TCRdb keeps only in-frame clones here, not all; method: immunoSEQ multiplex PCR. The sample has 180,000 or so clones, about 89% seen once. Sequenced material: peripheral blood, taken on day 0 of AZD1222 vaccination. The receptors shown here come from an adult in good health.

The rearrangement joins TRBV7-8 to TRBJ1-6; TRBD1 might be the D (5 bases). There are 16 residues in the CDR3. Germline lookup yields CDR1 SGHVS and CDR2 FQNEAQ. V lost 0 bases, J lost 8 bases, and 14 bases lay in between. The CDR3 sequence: CASSLAAGRVDSPLHF. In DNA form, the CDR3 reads TGTGCCAGCAGCTTAGCAGCAGGGAGAGTGGATTCACCCCTCCACTTT.

DNA of the CDR3: TGTGCCAGCAGAGGGGTCTCGAATAATGAGCAGTTCTTC. It translates to CASRGVSNNEQFF. The rearrangement joins TRBV6-5 to TRBJ2-1, with TRBD1 as a possible D gene (5 bases). Germline-derived CDR1 and CDR2 are MNHEY and SVGAGI. The germline V and J ends were trimmed by 6 bases and 7 bases, with 13 bases remaining between them. CDR3 size: 13 residues.

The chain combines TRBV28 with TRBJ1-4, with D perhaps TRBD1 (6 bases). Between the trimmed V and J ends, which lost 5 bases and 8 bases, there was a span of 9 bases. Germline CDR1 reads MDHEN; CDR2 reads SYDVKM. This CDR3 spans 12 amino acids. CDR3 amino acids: CASSGGHEKLFF. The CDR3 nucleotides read TGTGCCAGCAGTGGGGGGCACGAAAAACTGTTTTTT.

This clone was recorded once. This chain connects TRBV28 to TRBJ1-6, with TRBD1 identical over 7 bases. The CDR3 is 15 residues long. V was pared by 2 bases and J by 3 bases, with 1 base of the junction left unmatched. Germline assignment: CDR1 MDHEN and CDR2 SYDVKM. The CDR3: CASSLQGGYNSPLHF. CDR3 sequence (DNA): TGTGCCAGCAGTTTACAGGGGGGCTATAATTCACCCCTCCACTTT.

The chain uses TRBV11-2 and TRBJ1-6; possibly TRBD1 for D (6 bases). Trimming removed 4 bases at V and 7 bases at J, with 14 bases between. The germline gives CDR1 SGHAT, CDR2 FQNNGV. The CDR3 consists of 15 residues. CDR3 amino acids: CASSSRTVMNSPLHF. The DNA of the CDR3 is TGTGCCAGCAGCTCCCGGACAGTAATGAATTCACCCCTCCACTTT.

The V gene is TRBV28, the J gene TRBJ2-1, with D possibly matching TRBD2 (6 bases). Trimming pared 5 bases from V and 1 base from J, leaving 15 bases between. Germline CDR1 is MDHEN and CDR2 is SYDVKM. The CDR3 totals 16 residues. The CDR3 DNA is TGTGCCAGCAGTCTAGGACACGGGGGTTCCTACAATGAGCAGTTCTTC. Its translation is CASSLGHGGSYNEQFF.

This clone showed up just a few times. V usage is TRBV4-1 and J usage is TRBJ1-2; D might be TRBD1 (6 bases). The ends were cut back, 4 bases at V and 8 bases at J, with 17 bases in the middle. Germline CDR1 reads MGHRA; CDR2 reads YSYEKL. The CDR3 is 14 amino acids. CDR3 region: CASSPPTGLTGYTF. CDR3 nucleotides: TGCGCCAGCAGCCCTCCTACAGGGTTGACCGGCTACACCTTC.

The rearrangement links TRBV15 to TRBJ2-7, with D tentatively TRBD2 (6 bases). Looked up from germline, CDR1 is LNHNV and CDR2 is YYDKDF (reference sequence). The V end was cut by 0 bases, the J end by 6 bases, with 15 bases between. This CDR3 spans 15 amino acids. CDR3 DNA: TGTGCCACCAGCAGAGATCTGGGGGGTCACGGCGAGCAGTACTTC. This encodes CATSRDLGGHGEQYF.

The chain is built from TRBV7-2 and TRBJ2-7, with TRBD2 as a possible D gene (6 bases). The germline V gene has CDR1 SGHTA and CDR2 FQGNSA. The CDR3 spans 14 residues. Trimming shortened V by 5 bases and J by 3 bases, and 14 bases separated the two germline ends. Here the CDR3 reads CASSQAGTFYEQYF. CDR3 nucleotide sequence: TGTGCCAGCAGCCAAGCCGGGACTTTCTACGAGCAGTACTTC.

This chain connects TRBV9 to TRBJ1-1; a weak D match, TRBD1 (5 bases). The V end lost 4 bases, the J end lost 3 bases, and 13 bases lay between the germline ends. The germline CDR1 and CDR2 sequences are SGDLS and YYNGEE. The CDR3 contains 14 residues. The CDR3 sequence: CASSLRQRDTEAFF. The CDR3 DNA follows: TGTGCCAGCAGCCTAAGACAGCGAGACACTGAAGCTTTCTTT.

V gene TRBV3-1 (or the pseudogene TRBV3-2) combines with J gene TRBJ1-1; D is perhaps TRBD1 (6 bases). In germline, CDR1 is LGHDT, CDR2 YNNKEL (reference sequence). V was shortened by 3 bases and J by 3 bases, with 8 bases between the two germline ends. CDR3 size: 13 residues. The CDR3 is CASSQGADTEAFF. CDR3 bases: TGTGCCAGCAGCCAGGGGGCCGACACTGAAGCTTTCTTT.

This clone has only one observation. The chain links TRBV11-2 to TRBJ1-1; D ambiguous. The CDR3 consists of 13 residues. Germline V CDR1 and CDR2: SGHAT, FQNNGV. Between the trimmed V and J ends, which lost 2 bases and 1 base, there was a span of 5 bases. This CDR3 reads CASSLRTNTEAFF. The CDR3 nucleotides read TGTGCCAGCAGCTTACGGACGAACACTGAAGCTTTCTTT.

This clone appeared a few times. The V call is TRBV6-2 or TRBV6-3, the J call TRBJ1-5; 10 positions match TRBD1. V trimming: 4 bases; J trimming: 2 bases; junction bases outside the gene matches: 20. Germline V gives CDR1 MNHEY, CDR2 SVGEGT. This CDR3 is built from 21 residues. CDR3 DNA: TGTGCCAGCAGTTCGAGTCGTTGGGGACAGGGGAGGGTGTTGGGCAATCAGCCCCAGCATTTT. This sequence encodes CASSSSRWGQGRVLGNQPQHF.

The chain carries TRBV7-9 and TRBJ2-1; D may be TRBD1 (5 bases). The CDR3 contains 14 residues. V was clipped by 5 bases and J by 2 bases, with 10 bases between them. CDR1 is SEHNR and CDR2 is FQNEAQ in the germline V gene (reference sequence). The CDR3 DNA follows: TGTGCCAGCAGCCCTGGGGCTGCCTACAATGAGCAGTTCTTC. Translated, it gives CASSPGAAYNEQFF.

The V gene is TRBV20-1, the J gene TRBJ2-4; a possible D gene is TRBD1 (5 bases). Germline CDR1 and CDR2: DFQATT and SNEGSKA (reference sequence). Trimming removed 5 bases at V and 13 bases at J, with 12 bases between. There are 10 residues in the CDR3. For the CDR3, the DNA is TGCAGTGCTTCGCCAGGGAACCAGTACTTC. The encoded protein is CSASPGNQYF.

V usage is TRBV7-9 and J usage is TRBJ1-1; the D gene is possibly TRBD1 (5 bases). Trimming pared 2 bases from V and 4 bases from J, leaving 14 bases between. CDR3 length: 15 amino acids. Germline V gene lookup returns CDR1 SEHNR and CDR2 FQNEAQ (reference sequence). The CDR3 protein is CASSLSGGVVTEAFF. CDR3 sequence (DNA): TGTGCCAGCAGCTTATCCGGAGGGGTAGTCACTGAAGCTTTCTTT.

The CDR3 region is CASSILAGGPYNEQFF. In DNA form, the CDR3 reads TGTGCCAGTAGTATTTTGGCGGGGGGGCCCTACAATGAGCAGTTCTTC. The chain carries TRBV19 and TRBJ2-1; TRBD2 matches 9 bases. Germline V gene data show CDR1 as LNHDA and CDR2 as SQIVND (reference sequence). The ends lost 3 bases at V and 2 bases at J; junction bases unmatched: 5. The CDR3 covers 16 residues.

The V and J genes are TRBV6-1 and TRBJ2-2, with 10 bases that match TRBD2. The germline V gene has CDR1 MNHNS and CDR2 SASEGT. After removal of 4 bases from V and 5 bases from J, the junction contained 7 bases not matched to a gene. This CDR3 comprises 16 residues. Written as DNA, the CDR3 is TGTGCCAGCAGTGGCCTAAGCGGGAGGGCTACCGGGGAGCTGTTTTTT. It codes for CASSGLSGRATGELFF.

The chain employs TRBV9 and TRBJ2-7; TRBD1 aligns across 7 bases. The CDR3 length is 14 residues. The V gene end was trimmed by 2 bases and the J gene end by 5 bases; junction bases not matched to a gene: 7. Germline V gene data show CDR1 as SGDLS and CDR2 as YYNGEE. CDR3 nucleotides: TGTGCCAGCAGCGTGTCGGACAGGATTAACGAGCAGTACTTC. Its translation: CASSVSDRINEQYF. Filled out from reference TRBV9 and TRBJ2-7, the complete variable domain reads DSGVTQTPKHLITATGQRVTLRCSPRSGDLSVYWYQQSLDQGLQFLIQYYNGEERAKGNILERFSAQQFPDLHSELNLSSLELGDSALYFCASSVSDRINEQYFGPGTRLTVT.

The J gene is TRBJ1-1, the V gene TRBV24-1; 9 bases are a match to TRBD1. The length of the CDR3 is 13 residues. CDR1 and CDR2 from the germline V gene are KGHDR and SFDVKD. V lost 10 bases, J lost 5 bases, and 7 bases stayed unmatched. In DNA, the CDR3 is TGTGCCACAGAGGACAGGGGACGGACTGAAGCTTTCTTT. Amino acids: CATEDRGRTEAFF.

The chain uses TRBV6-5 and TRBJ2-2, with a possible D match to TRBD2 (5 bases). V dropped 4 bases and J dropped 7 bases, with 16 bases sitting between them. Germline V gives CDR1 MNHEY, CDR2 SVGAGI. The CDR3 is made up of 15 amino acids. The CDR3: CASSWTGKGSGELFF. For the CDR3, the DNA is TGTGCCAGCAGTTGGACTGGAAAGGGTAGCGGGGAGCTGTTTTTT.